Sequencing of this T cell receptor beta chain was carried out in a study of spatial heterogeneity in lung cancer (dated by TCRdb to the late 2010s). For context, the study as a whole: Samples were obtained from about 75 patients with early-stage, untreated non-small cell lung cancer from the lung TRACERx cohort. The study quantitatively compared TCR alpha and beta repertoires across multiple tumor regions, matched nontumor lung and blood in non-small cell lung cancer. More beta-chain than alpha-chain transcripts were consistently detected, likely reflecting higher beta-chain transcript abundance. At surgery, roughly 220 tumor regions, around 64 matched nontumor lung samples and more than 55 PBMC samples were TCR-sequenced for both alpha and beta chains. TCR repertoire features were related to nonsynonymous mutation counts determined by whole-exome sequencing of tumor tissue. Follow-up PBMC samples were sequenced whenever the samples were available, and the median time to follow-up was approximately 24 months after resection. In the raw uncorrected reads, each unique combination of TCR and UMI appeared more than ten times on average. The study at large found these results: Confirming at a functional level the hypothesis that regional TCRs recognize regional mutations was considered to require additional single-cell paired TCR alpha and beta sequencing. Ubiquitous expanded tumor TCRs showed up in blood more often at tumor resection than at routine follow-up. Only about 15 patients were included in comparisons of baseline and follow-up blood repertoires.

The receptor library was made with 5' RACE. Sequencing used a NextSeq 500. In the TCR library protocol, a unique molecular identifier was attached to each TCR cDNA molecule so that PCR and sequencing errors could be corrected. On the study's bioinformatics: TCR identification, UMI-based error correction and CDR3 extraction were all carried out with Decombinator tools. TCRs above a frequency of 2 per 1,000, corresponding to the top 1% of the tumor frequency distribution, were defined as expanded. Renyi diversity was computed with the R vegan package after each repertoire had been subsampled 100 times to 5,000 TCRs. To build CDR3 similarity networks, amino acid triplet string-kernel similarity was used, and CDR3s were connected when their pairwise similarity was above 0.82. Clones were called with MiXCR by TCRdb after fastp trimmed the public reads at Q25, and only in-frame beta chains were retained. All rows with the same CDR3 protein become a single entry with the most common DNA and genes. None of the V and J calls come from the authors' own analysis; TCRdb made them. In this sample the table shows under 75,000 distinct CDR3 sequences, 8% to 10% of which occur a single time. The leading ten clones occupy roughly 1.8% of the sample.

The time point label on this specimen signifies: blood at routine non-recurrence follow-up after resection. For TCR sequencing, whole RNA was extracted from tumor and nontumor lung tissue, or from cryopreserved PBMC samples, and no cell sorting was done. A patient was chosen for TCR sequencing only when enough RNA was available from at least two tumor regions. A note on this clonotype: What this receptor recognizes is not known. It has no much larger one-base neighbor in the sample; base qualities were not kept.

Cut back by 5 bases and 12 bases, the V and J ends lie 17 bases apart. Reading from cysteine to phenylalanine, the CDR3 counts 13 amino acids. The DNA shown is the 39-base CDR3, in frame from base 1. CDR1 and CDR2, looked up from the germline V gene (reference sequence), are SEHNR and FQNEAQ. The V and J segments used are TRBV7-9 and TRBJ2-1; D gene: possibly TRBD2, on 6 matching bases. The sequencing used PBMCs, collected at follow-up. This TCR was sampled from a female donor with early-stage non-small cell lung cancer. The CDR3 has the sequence CASSPGTLGRQFF. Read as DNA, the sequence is TGTGCCAGCAGCCCCGGGACTCTAGGCCGGCAGTTCTTC.